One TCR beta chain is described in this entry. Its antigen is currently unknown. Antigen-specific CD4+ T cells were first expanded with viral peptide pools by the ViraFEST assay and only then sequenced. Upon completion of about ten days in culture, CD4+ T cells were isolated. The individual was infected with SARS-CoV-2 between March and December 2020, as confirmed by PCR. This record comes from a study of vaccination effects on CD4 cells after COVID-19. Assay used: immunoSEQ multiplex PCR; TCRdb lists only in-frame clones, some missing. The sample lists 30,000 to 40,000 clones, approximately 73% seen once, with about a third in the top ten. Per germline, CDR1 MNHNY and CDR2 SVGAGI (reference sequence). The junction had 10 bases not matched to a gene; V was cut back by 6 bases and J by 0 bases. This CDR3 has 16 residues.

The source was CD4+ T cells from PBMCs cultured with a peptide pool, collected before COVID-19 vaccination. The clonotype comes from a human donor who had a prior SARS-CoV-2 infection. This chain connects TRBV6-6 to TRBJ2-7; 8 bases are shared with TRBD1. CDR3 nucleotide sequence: TGTGCCAGCAGCCCCGGGACAGGAGAAAGCTCCTACGAGCAGTACTTC. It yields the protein CASSPGTGESSYEQYF.